Listed below are T cell receptor beta chains from one sample, sequenced in a study of blood T cell repertoires in COVID-19. Measured with immunoSEQ multiplex PCR; TCRdb has only the in-frame clones, and not every one. Of about 62,000 clones in the sample, roughly four fifths were seen once. Material for sequencing was peripheral blood. Source of these receptors: a woman in her fifties or sixties with active or convalescent COVID-19. Both conserved end residues are part of each CDR3. Each record gives: clone size, D gene, V gene, J gene, CDR3 DNA, CDR3 protein. The D gene is left open where the match is weak. Size values are once, few and many counts, or a class for expanded clones, and some rows have none.

few	.	TRBV5-1	TRBJ1-5	TGCGCCAGCAGCTGGGGGCAAGGGCAGCCCCAGCATTTT	CASSWGQGQPQHF
.	.	TRBV3-1/TRBV3-2	TRBJ2-1	TGTGCCAGCAGCCCATCTAACCGAGACAATGAGCAGTTCTTC	CASSPSNRDNEQFF
.	TRBD2	TRBV18	TRBJ2-3	TGTGCCAGCTCACCTCTGGGACTAGCGGGACTGCCAGATACGCAGTATTTT	CASSPLGLAGLPDTQYF
.	TRBD2	TRBV7-4	TRBJ2-1	TGTGCCAGCAGCCACCTAGGGACTAGTGACCCCTACAATGAGCAGTTCTTC	CASSHLGTSDPYNEQFF
.	.	TRBV7-7	TRBJ2-2	TGTGCTAGCAGCCCACAGGGAGCTACCGGGGAGCTGTTTTTT	CASSPQGATGELFF
.	.	TRBV30	TRBJ1-5	TGTGCCTGGAGTGCCAGGGTTAATCAGCCCCAGCATTTT	CAWSARVNQPQHF
.	.	TRBV2	TRBJ2-2	TGTGCCAGCAGGACTAGTATCGGCGGGGAGCTGTTTTTT	CASRTSIGGELFF
.	TRBD2	TRBV5-1	TRBJ2-1	TGCGCCAGCAGCTTCGGGACTAGTGACTACAATGAGCAGTTCTTC	CASSFGTSDYNEQFF
.	.	TRBV6-5	TRBJ1-2	TGTGCCAGCAGGAGGAGAGCATCCAACTATGGCTACACCTTC	CASRRRASNYGYTF
few	.	TRBV7-2	TRBJ2-7	TGTGCCAGCAGCTCATTGCTGGAGCCAATTTACGAGCAGTACTTC	CASSSLLEPIYEQYF
.	TRBD2	TRBV7-2	TRBJ2-7	TGTGCCAGCAGCTTAGCTGTGGCGGGAGTTTCCGAGCAGTACTTC	CASSLAVAGVSEQYF
many	TRBD1	TRBV5-4	TRBJ2-3	TGTGCCAGCAGCCCGGACAGGGCGAGTAGGACAGATACGCAGTATTTT	CASSPDRASRTDTQYF
few	.	TRBV5-4	TRBJ2-2	TGTGCCAGCAGCCGTGATGGACAGATCGACACCGGGGAGCTGTTTTTT	CASSRDGQIDTGELFF
.	.	TRBV2	TRBJ1-1	TGTGCCGAAGGAGGGGTCACTGAAGCTTTCTTT	CAEGGVTEAFF
.	.	TRBV15	TRBJ1-1	TGTGCCACCAGCAGCTTACGAGGGCCGAACACTGAAGCTTTCTTT	CATSSLRGPNTEAFF
once	.	TRBV23-1	TRBJ1-1	TGCGCCAGCAGTCAGGGGGCGAACACTGAAGCTTTCTTT	CASSQGANTEAFF
.	TRBD1	TRBV7-2	TRBJ1-1	TGTGCCAGCAGCTCCTGGACAGGGACGAACACTGAAGCTTTCTTT	CASSSWTGTNTEAFF
.	.	TRBV7-3	TRBJ2-1	TGTGCCAGCAGCTTAAGGACAGCGTCCTACAATGAGCAGTTCTTC	CASSLRTASYNEQFF
few	.	TRBV5-1	TRBJ2-1	TGCGCCAGCAGGAGGAGCTCCTACAATGAGCAGTTCTTC	CASRRSSYNEQFF
.	.	TRBV11-1	TRBJ2-2	TGTGCCAGCAGCCCGTTGACAGGAACCGGGGAGCTGTTTTTT	CASSPLTGTGELFF
.	TRBD1	TRBV29-1	TRBJ1-2	TGCAGCGTCGATCTACGAGGGACAGGAGACTATGGCTACACCTTC	CSVDLRGTGDYGYTF
.	.	TRBV24-1	TRBJ1-5	TGTGCCACCAGTGATTTCGCAGGGGAGCCCCAGCATTTT	CATSDFAGEPQHF
.	.	TRBV5-5	TRBJ1-2	TGTGCCAGCAGCCCGCGGTCGGGAGGGGCTTATGGCTACACCTTC	CASSPRSGGAYGYTF
.	TRBD1	TRBV18	TRBJ1-2	TGTGCCAGCTCGCCTGACAGGGTTCTGGCGGGGAGCTATGGCTACACCTTC	CASSPDRVLAGSYGYTF
.	TRBD2	TRBV24-1	TRBJ2-3	TGTGCCACCCGTGGGAGGGGAGCAGGCACAGATACGCAGTATTTT	CATRGRGAGTDTQYF
.	TRBD2	TRBV27	TRBJ2-2	TGTGCCAGCAGTCCACAGAGGGGGACCTCGTCTAGCGGGAGGTACACCGGGGAGCTGTTTTTT	CASSPQRGTSSSGRYTGELFF
.	.	TRBV6-5	TRBJ2-1	TGTGCCAGCAGTTCCGCGACTGGCAGCGGGTTCTTC	CASSSATGSGFF
.	.	TRBV3-1/TRBV3-2	TRBJ2-3	TGTGCCAGCAGCCAAGATCCAGGGGAAACAGATACGCAGTATTTT	CASSQDPGETDTQYF
.	.	TRBV7-7	TRBJ2-1	TGTGCTAGCAGCTTAGGTATCGGGTCCGGTGAGCAGTTCTTC	CASSLGIGSGEQFF
.	TRBD1	TRBV19	TRBJ1-5	TGTGCCAGTAGTAGGACAGGGGTAAATCAGCCCCAGCATTTT	CASSRTGVNQPQHF
.	TRBD2	TRBV3-1/TRBV3-2	TRBJ2-1	TGTGCCAGCAGAGTAGCGGGAAGGAATGAGCAGTTCTTC	CASRVAGRNEQFF
.	.	TRBV7-8	TRBJ1-2	TGTGCCAGCAGCTTAGTTCGGGCAGGGAATGGCTACACCTTC	CASSLVRAGNGYTF
.	TRBD2	TRBV5-4	TRBJ2-1	TGTGCCAGCAGCTGGGGGACTAGCGGGAGGGGGTACAATGAGCAGTTCTTC	CASSWGTSGRGYNEQFF
few	.	TRBV28	TRBJ1-2	TGTGCCAGCCGTCCGAGCGGCGGGGTACGGGGCTACACCTTC	CASRPSGGVRGYTF
.	TRBD1	TRBV3-1/TRBV3-2	TRBJ2-5	TGTGCCAGTCAGCCAGGACAGGGTCATGGGGAGACCCAGTACTTC	CASQPGQGHGETQYF
.	.	TRBV20-1	TRBJ1-3	TGCAGTGCTAGAGGGCGGGACACCATATATTTT	CSARGRDTIYF
.	.	TRBV27	TRBJ1-2	TGTGCCAGCAGTTTAGACAAGAACTATGGCTACACCTTC	CASSLDKNYGYTF
.	TRBD2	TRBV7-9	TRBJ2-5	TGTGCCAGCAGCGGGGGGGTCCACTTTGGGGAGACCCAGTACTTC	CASSGGVHFGETQYF
.	TRBD2	TRBV18	TRBJ2-1	TGTGCCAGCTCACCACCGGTAGCGGGAGGTTCCAATGAGCAGTTCTTC	CASSPPVAGGSNEQFF
few	.	TRBV29-1	TRBJ2-7	TGCAGCGTTGCCAGGACTGAAGACTACGAGCAGTACTTC	CSVARTEDYEQYF
once	.	TRBV4-3	TRBJ2-1	TGCGCCAGCAGCCCCGGAAGCGTCAACCCCTACAATGAGCAGTTCTTC	CASSPGSVNPYNEQFF